Each of the 8 T cell receptor beta chains below was sequenced from the same sample in a study of T cell repertoires in cytomegalovirus infection. TCRdb called the reads again in MiXCR, with one record for every CDR3 protein. The sample contains around 450,000 distinct CDR3 sequences, 25% to 40% of which appear only once. The sample consisted of PBMCs. The receptors originated from a human donor in good health (CMV status not recorded). Some clones in this sample may be carry-over from other donors' samples.

This clonotype was counted at least ten times. The chain couples TRBV7-6 to TRBJ2-1; tentative D call: TRBD2 (7 bases). V was pared by 0 bases and J by 15 bases, with 15 bases between. This CDR3 spans 13 amino acids. Germline V gives CDR1 SGHVS, CDR2 FNYEAQ. CDR3 amino acids: CASSLAEGGGRFF. The CDR3 nucleotides read TGTGCCAGCAGCTTAGCGGAGGGGGGGGGTCGGTTCTTC.

The chain carries TRBV20-1 and TRBJ1-5; D ambiguous. The CDR3 totals 13 residues. Germline V gene sequence: CDR1 DFQATT, CDR2 SNEGSKA (reference sequence). Trimming stripped 3 bases from V and 2 bases from J, with 8 bases between. The CDR3 region is CSARESGNQPQHF. DNA for the CDR3: TGCAGTGCTAGGGAGTCAGGCAATCAGCCCCAGCATTTT.

The V call is TRBV12-3 or TRBV12-4, the J call TRBJ1-1; D uncertain. The CDR3 spans 16 residues. V lost 3 bases and J lost 3, with 17 bases in between. This chain's CDR3 is CASSFQRLPSYTEAFF. The CDR3 region has the DNA TGTGCCAGCAGTTTCCAGAGGCTTCCATCCTACACTGAAGCTTTCTTT.

This clonotype came up a few times. The V call is TRBV10-3, the J call TRBJ1-5, with TRBD1 matching 8 bases. The CDR3 covers 18 residues. The V and J ends lost 3 bases and 2 bases, in that order; junction bases with no gene match: 12. Germline loops: CDR1 ENHRY, CDR2 SYGVKD. The DNA for the CDR3 is TGTGCCATCAGTGAATGGCAGGGGGCGGTGATGGGCAATCAGCCCCAGCATTTT. Residues: CAISEWQGAVMGNQPQHF.

Concerning this clonotype: A much larger clone differs from this one at a single base, so this may be a read error. J is TRBJ1-5 and V is TRBV7-9; D ambiguous. V lost 0 bases and J 9 bases, leaving 9 bases between the germline ends. The CDR3 length is 13 residues. Germline loops: CDR1 SEHNR, CDR2 FQNEAQ (reference sequence). The CDR3 reads CASSLASDPPQHF. The CDR3 DNA reads TGTGCCAGCAGCTTAGCCTCCGATCCGCCCCAGCATTTT.

On this clonotype itself: A read error may produce the germline difference seen at one junction end. This chain uses TRBV7-6 with TRBJ1-6, with a tentative D call TRBD1 (5 bases). The CDR3 is 14 residues long. Germline CDR1 SGHVS, CDR2 FNYEAQ. In DNA, the CDR3 is TGTGCCAGCAGCGTTGCGGGGGGGGGTTCATCCCTACACTTT. It translates to CASSVAGGGSSLHF.

At least ten counts were recorded for this clonotype. The chain carries TRBV11-2 and TRBJ2-7; D perhaps matches TRBD2 (5 bases). The V end was cut by 2 bases, the J end by 5 bases, with 10 bases between. Germline V lookup: CDR1 SGHAT, CDR2 FQNNGV. The CDR3 has 13 residues. The CDR3 DNA reads as TGTGCCAGCAGCTTACATACCGGGGACGAGCAGTACTTC. This gives the protein CASSLHTGDEQYF. Combining the CDR3 with reference TRBV11-2 and TRBJ2-7 gives the whole variable domain EAGVAQSPRYKIIEKRQSVAFWCNPISGHATLYWYQQILGQGPKLLIQFQNNGVVDDSQLPKDRFSAERLKGVDSTLKIQPAKLEDSAVYLCASSLHTGDEQYFGPGTRLTVT.

In this sample, this clonotype turned up many times. The chain joins TRBV11-2 to TRBJ1-6; D is possibly TRBD1 (6 bases). The V end was cut by 8 bases, the J end by 4 bases, with 15 bases between. The CDR3 contains 15 residues. Germline values: CDR1 SGHAT, CDR2 FQNNGV. This CDR3 reads CASSKTGIYNSPLHF. The CDR3 nucleotides read TGTGCCAGCTCCAAGACAGGAATTTATAATTCACCCCTCCACTTT.